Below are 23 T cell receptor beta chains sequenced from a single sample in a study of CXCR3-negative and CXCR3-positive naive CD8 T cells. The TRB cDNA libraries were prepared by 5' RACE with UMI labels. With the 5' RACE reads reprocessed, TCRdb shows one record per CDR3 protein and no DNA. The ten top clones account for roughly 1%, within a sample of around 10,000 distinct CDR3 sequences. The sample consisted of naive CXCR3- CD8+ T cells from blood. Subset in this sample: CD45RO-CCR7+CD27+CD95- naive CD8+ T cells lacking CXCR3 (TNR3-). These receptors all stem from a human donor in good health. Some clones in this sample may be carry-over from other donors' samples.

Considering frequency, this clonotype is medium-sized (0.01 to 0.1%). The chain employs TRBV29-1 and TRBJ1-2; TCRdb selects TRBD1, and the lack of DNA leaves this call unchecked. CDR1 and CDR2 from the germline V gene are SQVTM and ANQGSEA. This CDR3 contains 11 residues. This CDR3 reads CSATVSYGYTF.

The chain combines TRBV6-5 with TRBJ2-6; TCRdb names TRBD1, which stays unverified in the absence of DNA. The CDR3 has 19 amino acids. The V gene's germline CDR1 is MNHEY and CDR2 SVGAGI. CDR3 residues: CASSPHFGREIPGANVLTF.

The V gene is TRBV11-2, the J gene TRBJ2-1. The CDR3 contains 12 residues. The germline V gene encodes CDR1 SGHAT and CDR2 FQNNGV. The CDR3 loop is CASSSDGNEQFF.

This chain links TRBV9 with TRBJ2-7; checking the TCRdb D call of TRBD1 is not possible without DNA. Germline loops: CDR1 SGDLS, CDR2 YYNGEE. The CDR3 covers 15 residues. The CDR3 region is CASSPPGTGAYEQYF.

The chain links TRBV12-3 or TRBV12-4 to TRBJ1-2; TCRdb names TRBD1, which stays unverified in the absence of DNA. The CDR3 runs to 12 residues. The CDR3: CASRTGVDGYTF.

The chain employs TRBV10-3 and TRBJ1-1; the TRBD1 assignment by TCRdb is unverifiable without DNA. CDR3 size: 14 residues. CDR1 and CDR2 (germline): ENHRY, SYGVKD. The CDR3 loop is CATRPSPKNTEAFF.

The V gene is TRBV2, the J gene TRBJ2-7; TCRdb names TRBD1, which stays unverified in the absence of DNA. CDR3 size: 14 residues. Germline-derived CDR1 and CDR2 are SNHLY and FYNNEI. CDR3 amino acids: CASSDMPARVEQYF.

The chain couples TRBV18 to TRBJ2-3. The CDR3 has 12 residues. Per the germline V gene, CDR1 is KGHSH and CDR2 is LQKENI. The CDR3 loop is CASSPPGDTQYF. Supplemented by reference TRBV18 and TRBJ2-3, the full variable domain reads NAGVMQNPRHLVRRRGQEARLRCSPMKGHSHVYWYRQLPEEGLKFMVYLQKENIIDESGMPKERFSAEFPKEGPSILRIQQVVRGDSAAYFCASSPPGDTQYFGPGTRLTVL.

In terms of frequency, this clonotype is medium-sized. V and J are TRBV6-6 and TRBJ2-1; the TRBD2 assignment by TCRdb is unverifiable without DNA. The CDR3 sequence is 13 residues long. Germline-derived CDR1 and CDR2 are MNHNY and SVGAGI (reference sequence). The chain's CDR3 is CASSPGLDNEQFF.

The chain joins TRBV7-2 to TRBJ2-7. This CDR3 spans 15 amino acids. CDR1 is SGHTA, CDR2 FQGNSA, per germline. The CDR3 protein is CASSPEPSSGYEQYF.

This CDR3 is CSVLGGGETQYF. The genes are TRBV29-1 and TRBJ2-5; TCRdb picks TRBD1, but there is no DNA to check that call. The CDR3 has 12 residues. Germline lookup yields CDR1 SQVTM and CDR2 ANQGSEA.

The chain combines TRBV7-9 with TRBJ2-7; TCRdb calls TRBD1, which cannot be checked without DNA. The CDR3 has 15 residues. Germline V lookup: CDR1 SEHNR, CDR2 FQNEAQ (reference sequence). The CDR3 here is CASSFRTGEGYEQYF.

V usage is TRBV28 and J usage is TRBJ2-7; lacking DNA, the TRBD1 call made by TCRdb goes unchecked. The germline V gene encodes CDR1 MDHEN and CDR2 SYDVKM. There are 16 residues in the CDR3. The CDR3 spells CASSPPSGTGAYEQYF.

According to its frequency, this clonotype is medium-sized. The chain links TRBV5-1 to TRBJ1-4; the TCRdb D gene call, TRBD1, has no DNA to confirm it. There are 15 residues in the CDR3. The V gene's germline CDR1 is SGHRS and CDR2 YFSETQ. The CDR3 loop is CASSFAGTGDEKLFF.

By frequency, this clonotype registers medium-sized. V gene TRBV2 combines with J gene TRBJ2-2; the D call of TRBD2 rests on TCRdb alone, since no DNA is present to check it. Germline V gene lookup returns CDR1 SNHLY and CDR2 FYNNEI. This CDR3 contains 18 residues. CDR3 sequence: CASSYPTHGREEPGELFF.

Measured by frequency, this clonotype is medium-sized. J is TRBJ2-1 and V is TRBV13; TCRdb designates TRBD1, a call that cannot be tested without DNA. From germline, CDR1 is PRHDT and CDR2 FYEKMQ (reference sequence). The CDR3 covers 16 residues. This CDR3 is CASSPGGDSSYNEQFF.

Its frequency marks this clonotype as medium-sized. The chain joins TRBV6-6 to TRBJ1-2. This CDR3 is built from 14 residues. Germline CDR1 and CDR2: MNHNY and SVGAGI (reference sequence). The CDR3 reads CASSYSEGSYGYTF.

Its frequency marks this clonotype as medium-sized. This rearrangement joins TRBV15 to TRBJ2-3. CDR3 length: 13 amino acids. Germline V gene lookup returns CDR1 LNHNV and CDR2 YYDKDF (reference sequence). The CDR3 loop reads CATSRAQPDTQYF.

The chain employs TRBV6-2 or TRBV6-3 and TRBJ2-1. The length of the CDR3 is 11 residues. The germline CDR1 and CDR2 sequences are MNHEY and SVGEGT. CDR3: CATKTNNEQFF.

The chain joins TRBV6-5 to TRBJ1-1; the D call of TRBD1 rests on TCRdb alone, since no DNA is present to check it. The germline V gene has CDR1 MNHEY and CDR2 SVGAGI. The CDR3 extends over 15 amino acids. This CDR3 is CASSYSGTGTTEAFF.

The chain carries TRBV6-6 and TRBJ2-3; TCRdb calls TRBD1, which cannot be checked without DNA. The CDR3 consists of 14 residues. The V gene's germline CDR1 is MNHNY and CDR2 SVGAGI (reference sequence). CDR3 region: CASSRVVEVNTQYF.

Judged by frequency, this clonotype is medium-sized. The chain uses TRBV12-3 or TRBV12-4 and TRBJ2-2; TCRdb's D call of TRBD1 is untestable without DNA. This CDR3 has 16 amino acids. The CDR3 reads CASSQTGTVNTGELFF.

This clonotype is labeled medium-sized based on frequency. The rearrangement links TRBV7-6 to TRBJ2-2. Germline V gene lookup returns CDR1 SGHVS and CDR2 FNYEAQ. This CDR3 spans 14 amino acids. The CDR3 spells CASSLGRNTGELFF.